A selection of T cell receptor beta chains follows, all from one sample in a study of cytomegalovirus exposure and HLA in healthy donors. The assay was immunoSEQ multiplex PCR, and TCRdb's table has in-frame clones only and misses some. The sample records 150,000 to 200,000 clones, around 82% being singletons. The specimen was PBMCs. The receptors derive from a woman aged 30 to 39 in good health and CMV-seropositive. Each CDR3 is given without its conserved first and last residue. Fields, in order: J gene, V gene, CDR3 protein.

>TRBJ2-1|TRBV5-4
ASSPRGELAGGRWYNEQF
>TRBJ2-5|TRBV11-3
ASSTQTGEETQY
>TRBJ2-3|TRBV12-5
ASGTWAYGHTDTQY
>TRBJ1-5|TRBV7-9
ATAAGEGQPQH
>TRBJ1-2|TRBV29-1
SVEDWPGESGYT
>TRBJ1-1|TRBV5-1
ASSLSPRVNTEAF
>TRBJ1-6|TRBV19
ASTQAPYNSPLH
>TRBJ1-2|TRBV6-1
ASRGPASGAYGYT
>TRBJ1-4|TRBV28
ASSPTGGTNEKLF
>TRBJ2-5|TRBV9
ASSPGTGLIVTQY
>TRBJ2-5|TRBV7-9
ASTQGWETQY
>TRBJ2-7|TRBV19
ASSSTSGAYEQY
>TRBJ1-3|TRBV19
ASSKDFDGGESGNTIY
>TRBJ2-1|TRBV15
ATSSFGQNNEQF
>TRBJ2-2|TRBV30
ARRGAGGRTGELF
>TRBJ2-3|TRBV9
ASSVGLASSTDTQY
>TRBJ2-1|TRBV5-5
ASSLTPRSDSSYNEQF